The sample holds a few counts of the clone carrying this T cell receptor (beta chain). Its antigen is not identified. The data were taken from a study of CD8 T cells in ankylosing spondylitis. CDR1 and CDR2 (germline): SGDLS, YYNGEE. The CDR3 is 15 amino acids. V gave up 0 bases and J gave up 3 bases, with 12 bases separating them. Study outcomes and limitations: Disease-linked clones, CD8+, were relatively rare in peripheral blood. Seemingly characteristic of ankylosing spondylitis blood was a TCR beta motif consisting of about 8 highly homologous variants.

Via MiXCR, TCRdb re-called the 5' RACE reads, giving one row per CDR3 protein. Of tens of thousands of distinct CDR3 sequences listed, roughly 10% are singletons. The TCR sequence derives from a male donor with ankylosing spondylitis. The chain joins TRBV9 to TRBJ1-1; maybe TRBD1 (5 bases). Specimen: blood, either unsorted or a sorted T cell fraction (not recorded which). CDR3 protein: CASSVGAGPYTEAFF. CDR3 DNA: TGTGCCAGCAGCGTAGGGGCAGGGCCGTACACTGAAGCTTTCTTT.